This TCR beta chain was observed in a study of cytotoxic CD8 clonotypes in ibrutinib-treated CLL. Depths of 1 in 200,000 to 1 in 1 million T cells were the sequencing target. Assay used: immunoSEQ multiplex PCR; TCRdb lists only in-frame clones, some missing. This table has roughly 14,000 clones, roughly 70% appearing once. The origin of this receptor is a human donor with chronic lymphocytic leukemia. Sequenced here: PBMCs, sampled before ibrutinib treatment.

The CDR3 is CASRRTGATGELFF. The CDR3 coding sequence is TGTGCCAGTAGGAGGACAGGGGCCACCGGGGAGCTGTTTTTT. The chain uses TRBV19 and TRBJ2-2, with 9 bases aligning to TRBD1. Germline loops: CDR1 LNHDA, CDR2 SQIVND (reference sequence). This CDR3 is built from 14 residues. J was trimmed by 4 bases and V by 6 bases; bases with no gene match: 3.